This T cell receptor (beta chain) was identified during a study of T-cell memory formation after mild COVID-19 (dated by TCRdb to about 2021). Describing the broader study: TCR sequence clusters from the two donors were largely donor specific. T-cell clones expanding and contracting after mild COVID-19 in two donors were tracked by longitudinal TCRalpha and TCRbeta repertoire sequencing. Two young, previously healthy adult volunteers, one female and one male, were included in the cohort.

Ficoll-Paque density gradient centrifugation was the method used to isolate PBMCs. Results the study describes overall, beyond this receptor: Some responding clones were detected in pre-infection memory, which suggested that pre-existing cross-reactive memory T cells had joined the SARS-CoV-2 response. From day 15 to 85, contracting clones showed balanced CD4/CD8 phenotypes, whereas a second wave of clones that expanded from day 15 to 37 leaned towards CD4+. The study covered only a couple of mild cases, and larger cohorts including severe cases with pre-infection samples were considered necessary. Contracting CD4+ clones turned up mainly in the CM and EM memory subsets, whereas EMRA was where CD8+ clones were enriched. SARS-CoV-2 specificity was not confirmed for the second-wave clones peaking on day 37.

The sequencing machine was an Illumina NovaSeq 6000. TCRalpha and TCRbeta cDNA libraries were built by 5'RACE with constant-segment primers, adding sample barcodes and unique molecular identifiers. RNA was extracted from every sample with Trizol reagent. Amplification of the libraries took two PCR steps, and the second step added a second sample barcode plus Illumina TruSeq adapters. Sequencing of the libraries was done on an Illumina NovaSeq, producing 2 x 150 bp paired-end reads. Under the source paper's analysis protocol: Reads were demultiplexed and collapsed into UMI-guided consensus sequences with migec v1.2.7. Using mixcr v2.1.11, UMI consensuses were aligned to TRA and TRB V and J templates and then assembled into clonotypes. A clonotype was counted as expanded or contracted only when both edgeR and NoisET called the clonotype significant, with the noise models trained on biological replicates. For edgeR calls, the cutoffs were a false discovery rate-adjusted p below 0.01 and a log2 fold-change threshold of 1. As an exploratory analysis of dynamics, max-normalized trajectories of the 1000 most abundant clonotypes were examined by PCA with hierarchical clustering. Separately sequenced CD4+ and CD8+ repertoires were used to assign a CD4 or CD8 phenotype to each responding clone. TCRdb reprocessed the public reads (quality trimming at Q25 with fastp, clone calling with MiXCR) and kept in-frame beta chains. Each entry is one CDR3 protein sequence, shown with its most common DNA and genes. The V and J calls and clone size are TCRdb's, not the authors'. The sample contains a few hundred thousand distinct CDR3 sequences, 25% to 30% of them found a single time. In total, the top ten clones hold roughly 14% of the sample.

This clonotype appeared a few times. The target of this receptor is not known. No much larger clone is present one base from it, and per-base qualities are unavailable. This TCR came from an adult woman who had mild COVID-19 (a few samples of this study predate the infection). The sample titles of this study are shuffled in the database, so cell type and time point are left out; the donor was told from shared clones. The sample consisted of PBMCs or a T cell subset sorted from them (not recorded which).

The CDR3 amino acid sequence is: CSASDRSEQYF. The sequence in DNA is TGCAGTGCTTCAGACCGTAGCGAGCAGTACTTC. The chain couples TRBV20-1 to TRBJ2-7; no confident D gene assignment can be made. Inclusive of the bounding cysteine and phenylalanine, the CDR3 is 11 residues long. The retained sequence is limited to the CDR3, 33 bases, with the frame set at the first base. Sequences DFQATT (CDR1) and SNEGSKA (CDR2) are obtained from the germline V gene (reference sequence). The trim is 5 bases for V and 6 bases for J, with a gap of 11 bases between the germline ends.